These 18 T cell receptor beta chains came from one sample sequenced in a study of shared clonotypes between healthy human individuals. Profiled with immunoSEQ multiplex PCR; TCRdb holds only in-frame clones, not every one. The table records around 88,000 clones, around 68% of them present only once. The sequencing sample was made of memory CD8+ T cells sorted from blood. Specified subset: CD45RO+ cells pooled with CCR7-negative TemRA cells. Source of these receptors: a man aged 30 to 39 in good health.

The rearrangement joins TRBV28 to TRBJ2-1, with 8 nucleotides matching TRBD2. Trimming removed 5 bases from V and 5 bases from J; junction bases left unmatched: 11. The germline V gene has CDR1 MDHEN and CDR2 SYDVKM. The CDR3 is made up of 16 amino acids. The CDR3 DNA reads TGTGCCAGCAGTCCCCAGGGACTAGGAAATCACAATGAGCAGTTCTTC. Its protein is CASSPQGLGNHNEQFF.

CDR3 in DNA: TGTGCCAGCAGCCAAGAACCTAGTTCCTACGAGCAGTACTTC. Residues: CASSQEPSSYEQYF. V is TRBV4-2 and J is TRBJ2-7, with unresolved D. CDR3 size: 14 residues. The V and J ends lost 0 bases and 1 base respectively, with 7 bases between them. Germline values: CDR1 LGHNA, CDR2 YNFKEQ.

V usage is TRBV2 and J usage is TRBJ2-1; D is uncertain. In germline, CDR1 is SNHLY, CDR2 FYNNEI. This CDR3 has 16 amino acids. The V end lost 2 bases, the J end lost 2 bases, and 13 bases lay between the germline ends. The CDR3 nucleotides read TGTGCCAGCAGTGAAATGGGCGGATTAACCTACAATGAGCAGTTCTTC. This encodes CASSEMGGLTYNEQFF.

This clone was seen a handful of times. It may be a read error: a sequence one base away is much more abundant. The J gene is TRBJ2-2, the V gene TRBV27; no clear D. The germline V gene encodes CDR1 MNHEY and CDR2 SMNVEV (reference sequence). The ends were cut back, 3 bases at V and 2 bases at J, with 1 base in the middle. This CDR3 is 12 amino acids long. The CDR3 loop is CASSFNTGELFF. In DNA, the CDR3 is TGTGCCAGCAGTTTTAACACCGGGGAGCTGTTTTTT.

CDR3 region: CASSFRGGLAGVPYEQYF. The DNA of the CDR3 is TGTGCCAGCAGTTTCAGGGGGGGACTAGCGGGAGTTCCCTACGAGCAGTACTTC. This sequence joins TRBV27 and TRBJ2-7, with 14 nucleotides matching TRBD2. The CDR3 has 18 amino acids. From germline, CDR1 is MNHEY and CDR2 SMNVEV (reference sequence). V lost 3 bases and J lost 2; bases outside the gene matches: 9.

This sequence joins TRBV6-4 and TRBJ2-1, with D possibly being TRBD1 or TRBD2 (5 bases each). The germline V gene encodes CDR1 MRHNA and CDR2 SNTAGT. Trimming pared 0 bases from V and 5 bases from J, leaving 8 bases between. The CDR3 covers 14 residues. The CDR3 spells CASSDSGTHNEQFF. In nucleotides, the CDR3 is TGTGCCAGCAGTGACTCTGGGACCCACAATGAGCAGTTCTTC.

The V and J genes are TRBV5-4 and TRBJ2-1; D may correspond to TRBD1 or TRBD2 (5 bases each). V was clipped by 5 bases and J by 7 bases, with 16 bases between them. CDR3 length: 14 residues. Germline CDR1 SGHNT, CDR2 YYREEE (reference sequence). This CDR3 is CASSFGPGLNEQFF. Here the CDR3 DNA reads TGTGCCAGCAGTTTTGGACCGGGGCTGAATGAGCAGTTCTTC.

CDR3 nucleotides: TGTGCCAGCAGTTTGGGGAGCTCCTACAATGAGCAGTTCTTC. Translated, it gives CASSLGSSYNEQFF. This sequence joins TRBV28 and TRBJ2-1, with D maybe TRBD2 (5 bases). CDR3 length equals 14 residues. Germline assignment: CDR1 MDHEN and CDR2 SYDVKM. Trimming took 3 bases from V and 0 from J, leaving 6 bases between them.

The J gene is TRBJ1-4, the V gene TRBV9; 8 bases are a match to TRBD1. The CDR3 is made up of 15 amino acids. CDR1 and CDR2 (germline): SGDLS, YYNGEE. Germline trimming cut 5 bases from V and 4 bases from J; bases unmatched to any gene: 7. CDR3 sequence: CASSSWDRYNEKLFF. As DNA, the CDR3 is TGTGCCAGCAGTAGTTGGGACAGGTATAATGAAAAACTGTTTTTT.

The chain has TRBV7-9 and TRBJ2-7; 9 nucleotides match TRBD1. V gave up 4 bases and J gave up 4 bases; unmatched junction bases: 11. Germline values: CDR1 SEHNR, CDR2 FQNEAQ (reference sequence). CDR3 length equals 16 residues. Here the CDR3 reads CASSSSSGQGIYEQYF. Written as DNA, the CDR3 is TGTGCCAGCAGCTCGTCGTCGGGACAGGGAATATACGAGCAGTACTTC.

The table lists this clone with a count of one. The DNA of the CDR3 is TGTGCCAGCAAACTAGCGGGATACTACTACGAGCAGTACTTC. It codes for CASKLAGYYYEQYF. The chain joins TRBV6-1 to TRBJ2-7; 10 nucleotides agree with TRBD2. This CDR3 region has 14 residues. The germline CDR1 and CDR2 sequences are MNHNS and SASEGT. The ends lost 7 bases at V and 3 bases at J; junction bases unmatched: 6.

The chain carries TRBV27 and TRBJ1-2, with 8 bases identical to TRBD1. CDR3 length: 14 amino acids. CDR1 and CDR2 (germline): MNHEY, SMNVEV (reference sequence). J gave up 7 bases and V 0 bases, and 4 bases lay outside the gene matches. The CDR3 nucleotides are TGTGCCAGCAGTTTATCTCAGGGGGCGTCTGGCTACACCTTC. The encoded protein is CASSLSQGASGYTF.

V usage is TRBV7-2 and J usage is TRBJ2-7; 9 bases agree with TRBD2. This CDR3 region has 13 residues. Germline V CDR1 and CDR2: SGHTA, FQGNSA. With V trimmed by 8 bases and J by 0 bases, 2 bases remained unmatched. CDR3 amino acids: CASVAGDSYEQYF. The DNA for the CDR3 is TGTGCCAGCGTAGCGGGAGACTCCTACGAGCAGTACTTC.

Ten or more counts support this clone. The chain combines TRBV10-1 with TRBJ1-1, with D possibly TRBD1 on 5 matching bases. Germline CDR1 is WNHNN and CDR2 is SYGVQD (reference sequence). V lost 5 bases to trimming and J lost 7 bases, with 17 bases between them. This CDR3 contains 14 residues. The CDR3 is CASSQERDPIEAFF. The CDR3 DNA reads TGCGCCAGCAGTCAAGAACGGGACCCGATTGAAGCTTTCTTT.

The chain links TRBV4-3 to TRBJ1-4; TRBD1 matches 8 bases. With V trimmed by 0 bases and J by 12 bases, 9 bases remained unmatched. Germline CDR1 reads LGHNA; CDR2 reads YSLEER. The CDR3 totals 15 residues. The CDR3, as DNA: TGCGCCAGCAGCCAAGAATGGGACAGGCCTCGGGAACTGTTTTTT. Encoded protein: CASSQEWDRPRELFF.

J is TRBJ2-5 and V is TRBV13, with TRBD2 matching over 8 bases. Germline CDR1 reads PRHDT; CDR2 reads FYEKMQ (reference sequence). The CDR3 sequence is 14 residues long. V trimming: 6 bases; J trimming: 4 bases; junction bases outside the gene matches: 7. The CDR3 sequence is CASRLAEGRETQYF. Written as DNA, the CDR3 is TGTGCCAGCAGACTAGCGGAGGGACGAGAGACCCAGTACTTC.

The CDR3 loop is CASSPRTGGRNEQYF. The CDR3 DNA follows: TGTGCCAGCAGCCCTCGAACAGGGGGTCGTAACGAGCAGTACTTC. This chain uses TRBV7-8 with TRBJ2-7, with 8 bases identical to TRBD1. The V gene's germline CDR1 is SGHVS and CDR2 FQNEAQ. Trimming removed 5 bases from V and 5 bases from J; junction bases left unmatched: 11. The CDR3 runs to 15 residues.

The J gene is TRBJ2-6, the V gene TRBV27; no definite D call. V lost 6 bases and J 0 bases, leaving 3 bases between the germline ends. The CDR3 has 13 residues. Germline CDR1 MNHEY, CDR2 SMNVEV (reference sequence). CDR3 in DNA: TGTGCCAGCAGCTACTCTGGGGCCAACGTCCTGACTTTC. Translating it yields CASSYSGANVLTF.